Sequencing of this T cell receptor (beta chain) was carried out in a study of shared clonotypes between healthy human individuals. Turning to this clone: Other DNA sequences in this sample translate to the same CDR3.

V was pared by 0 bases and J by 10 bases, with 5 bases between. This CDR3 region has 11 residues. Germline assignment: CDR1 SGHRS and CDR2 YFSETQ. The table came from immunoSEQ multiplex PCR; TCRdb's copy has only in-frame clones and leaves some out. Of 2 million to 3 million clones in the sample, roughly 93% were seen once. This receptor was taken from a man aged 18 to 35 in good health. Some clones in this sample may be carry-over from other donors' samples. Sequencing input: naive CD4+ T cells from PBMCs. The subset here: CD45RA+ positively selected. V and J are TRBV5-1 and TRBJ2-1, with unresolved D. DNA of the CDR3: TGCGCCAGCAGCTTGGGTCAGGAGCAGTTCTTC. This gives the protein CASSLGQEQFF.